This T cell receptor (beta chain) was identified during a study of identical twins. Whole-study results and caveats: Excess sharing by twins proved weaker in beta out-of-frame sequences. Monozygotic twin pairs showed more out-of-frame TCR alpha sharing than models estimated. Out-of-frame alpha sequences common to twins exhibited a surplus of low generation probability.

This CDR3 spans 13 amino acids. From germline, CDR1 is SGHRS and CDR2 YFSETQ. V was clipped by 5 bases and J by 5 bases, with 13 bases between them. TCRdb processed the 5' RACE reads anew with MiXCR; each CDR3 protein has one entry. The sample lists around 1.7 million distinct CDR3 sequences, roughly a third occurring once. As for this clonotype: The antigen remains unidentified.

The TCR originated in a newborn girl in good health. This sequence joins TRBV5-1 and TRBJ1-2, with a possible D match to TRBD1 (6 bases). The sequenced sample consisted of cord blood. CDR3 nucleotide sequence: TGCGCCAGCAGGCGGGGACAATTATATGGCTACACCTTC. Its translation is CASRRGQLYGYTF.